This T cell receptor (beta chain) was sequenced in a study of metastatic and nonmetastatic thyroid tumors. Study at large: Repertoire data that came from the blood and tumor or nodule tissue of malignant and benign thyroid patients were compared.

Ahead of thyroid surgery, no patient had received treatment of any kind. Study-wide points: Relative to benign nodules, malignant thyroid tumors were reportedly characterized by significantly elevated TCR beta diversity in blood and tumor.

CDR1 MNHEY and CDR2 SVGEGT come from the germline V gene. This CDR3 is built from 13 residues. V dropped 2 bases and J dropped 0 bases, with 4 bases sitting between them. Original data processing: In papillary thyroid cancer, a distant-metastasis classifier was built using CDR3 differences across clinicopathological groups. TCRdb called clones again from the PCR reads with MiXCR. These V and J calls derive from TCRdb rather than the authors' analysis. The sample holds roughly 58,000 clones, just over 4% seen once. This clone was recorded at least ten times. Its specificity is not known. V is TRBV6-2 or TRBV6-3 and J is TRBJ1-1; the D is unclear. Specimen: blood. The TCR originated in a female donor with papillary thyroid cancer or a benign thyroid nodule (not recorded which). Some clones in this sample may be carry-over from other donors' samples. CDR3 in DNA: TGTGCCAGCAGTTACGGGATGAACACTGAAGCTTTCTTT. This codes for CASSYGMNTEAFF.